The 8 T cell receptor beta chains below come from one sample, sequenced in a study of tumour-infiltrating T cells in Burkitt lymphoma. The protocol was immunoSEQ multiplex PCR, while the TCRdb copy is restricted to in-frame clones and leaves out a portion. The sample records around 8,000 clones, 65% to 85% being singletons. Sequenced: tumor tissue. The receptors derive from a human donor with diffuse large B-cell lymphoma.

A single count supports this clone. The chain employs TRBV18 and TRBJ2-5; 9 nucleotides agree with TRBD2. Germline V gene sequence: CDR1 KGHSH, CDR2 LQKENI. J gave up 1 base and V 0 bases, and 6 bases lay outside the gene matches. The CDR3 covers 17 residues. In nucleotides, the CDR3 is TGTGCCAGCTCACCACCCAGAAGCGGGGGGCTCCAAGAGACCCAGTACTTC. This codes for CASSPPRSGGLQETQYF.

The CDR3 reads CASSLDRRNGYTF. The DNA for the CDR3 is TGTGCCAGCAGCTTAGATCGGAGGAATGGCTACACCTTC. The chain employs TRBV7-8 and TRBJ1-2; D remains unclear. Trimming took 1 base from V and 6 from J, leaving 9 bases between them. CDR3 size: 13 residues. Looked up from germline, CDR1 is SGHVS and CDR2 is FQNEAQ.

The rearrangement links TRBV2 to TRBJ1-2; maybe TRBD1 (5 bases). V was clipped by 7 bases and J by 6 bases, with 15 bases between them. The CDR3 runs 13 residues. Germline lookup yields CDR1 SNHLY and CDR2 FYNNEI. For the CDR3, the DNA is TGTGCCAGCAATTCCCCCAGGGAGGATGGCTACACCTTC. Its protein product is CASNSPREDGYTF.

This clone has more than one count but fewer than ten. The rearrangement joins TRBV5-1 to TRBJ1-1; possible D gene TRBD1, 6 bases. The CDR3 extends over 12 amino acids. Germline V gives CDR1 SGHRS, CDR2 YFSETQ. Trimming shortened V by 8 bases and J by 5 bases, and 13 bases separated the two germline ends. The CDR3 coding sequence is TGCGCCAGTAGACAGGAGTGGACTGAAGCTTTCTTT. It codes for CASRQEWTEAFF.

This clone was recorded a few times. The rearrangement links TRBV6-5 to TRBJ1-2; TRBD1 matches at 8 bases. The trim removed 6 bases at V and 3 bases at J, leaving 9 bases unmatched. The CDR3 consists of 15 residues. Looked up from germline, CDR1 is MNHEY and CDR2 is SVGAGI. The chain's CDR3 is CASSYRPGGDYGYTF. CDR3 sequence (DNA): TGTGCCAGCAGCTACCGGCCAGGGGGCGACTATGGCTACACCTTC.

This chain connects TRBV21-1 to TRBJ1-5; TRBD1 is taken as the D call from the table, unchecked against the DNA. TRBV21-1 is a known pseudogene. The CDR3 is 15 amino acids. The CDR3 loop is CASSKGDRFNQPQHF. Written as DNA, the CDR3 is TGTGCCAGCAGCAAAGGTGACAGATTCAATCAGCCCCAGCATTTT.

This clone was seen a few times. The CDR3 spells CASSLPGATREQFF. The CDR3 DNA reads as TGTGCCAGCAGCCTGCCCGGGGCTACAAGGGAGCAGTTCTTC. This chain connects TRBV5-8 to TRBJ2-1; the D call may be TRBD1 or TRBD2 (5 bases each). CDR1 is SGHTS, CDR2 YDEGEE, per germline. The V end was cut by 4 bases, the J end by 10 bases, with 18 bases between. CDR3 length: 14 residues.

This chain connects TRBV10-1 to TRBJ1-2, with D possibly TRBD1 on 6 matching bases. Deletions cut 5 bases from V and 5 bases from J, with 12 bases between. The CDR3 sequence is 13 residues long. Germline V gene sequence: CDR1 WNHNN, CDR2 SYGVQD (reference sequence). CDR3 nucleotides: TGCGCCAGCAGTAATGACAGGTTGTATGGCTACACCTTC. Protein: CASSNDRLYGYTF.